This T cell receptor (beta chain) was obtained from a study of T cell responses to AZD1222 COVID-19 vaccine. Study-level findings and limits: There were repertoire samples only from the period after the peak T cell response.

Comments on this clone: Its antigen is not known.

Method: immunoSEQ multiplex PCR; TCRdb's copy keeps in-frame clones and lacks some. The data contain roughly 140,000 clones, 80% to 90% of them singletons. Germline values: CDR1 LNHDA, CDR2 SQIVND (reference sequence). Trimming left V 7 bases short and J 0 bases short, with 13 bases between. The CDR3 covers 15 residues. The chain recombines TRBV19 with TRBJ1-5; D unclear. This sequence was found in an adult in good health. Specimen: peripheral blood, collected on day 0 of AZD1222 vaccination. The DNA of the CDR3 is TGTGCCAGTAATCTCGACGGTTATAGCAATCAGCCCCAGCATTTT. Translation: CASNLDGYSNQPQHF.